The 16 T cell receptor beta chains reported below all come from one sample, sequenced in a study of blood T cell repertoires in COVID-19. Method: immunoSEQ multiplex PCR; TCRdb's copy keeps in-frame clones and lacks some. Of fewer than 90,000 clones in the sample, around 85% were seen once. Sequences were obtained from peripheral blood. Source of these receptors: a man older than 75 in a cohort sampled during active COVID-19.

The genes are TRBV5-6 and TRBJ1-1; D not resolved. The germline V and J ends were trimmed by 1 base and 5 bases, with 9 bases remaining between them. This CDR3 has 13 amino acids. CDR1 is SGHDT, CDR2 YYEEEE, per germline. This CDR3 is CASSLSPTTEAFF. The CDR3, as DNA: TGTGCCAGCAGCTTGTCGCCGACTACTGAAGCTTTCTTT.

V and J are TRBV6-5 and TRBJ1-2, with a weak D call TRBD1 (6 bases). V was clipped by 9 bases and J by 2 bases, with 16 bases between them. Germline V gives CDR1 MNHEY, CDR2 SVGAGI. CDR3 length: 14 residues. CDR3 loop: CASAAVGANYGYTF. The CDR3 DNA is TGTGCCAGTGCCGCCGTGGGGGCCAACTATGGCTACACCTTC.

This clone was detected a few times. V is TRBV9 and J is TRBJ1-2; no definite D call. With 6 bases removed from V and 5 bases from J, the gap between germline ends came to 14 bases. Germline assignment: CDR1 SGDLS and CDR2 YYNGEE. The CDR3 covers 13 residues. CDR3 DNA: TGTGCCAGCACCCTAGCAGGAGGTTATGGCTACACCTTC. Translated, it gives CASTLAGGYGYTF.

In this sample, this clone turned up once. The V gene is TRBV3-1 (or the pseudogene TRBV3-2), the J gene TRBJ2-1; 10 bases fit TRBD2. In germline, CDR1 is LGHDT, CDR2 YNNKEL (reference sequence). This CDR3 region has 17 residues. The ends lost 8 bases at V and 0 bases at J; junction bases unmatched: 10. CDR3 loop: CASCSSGGGSSYNEQFF. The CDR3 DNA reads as TGTGCCAGCTGCTCAAGCGGGGGGGGAAGCTCCTACAATGAGCAGTTCTTC.

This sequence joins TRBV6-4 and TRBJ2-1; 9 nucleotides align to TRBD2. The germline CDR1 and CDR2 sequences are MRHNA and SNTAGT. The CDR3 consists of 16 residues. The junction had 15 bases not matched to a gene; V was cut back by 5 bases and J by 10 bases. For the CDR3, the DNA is TGTGCCAGCAGTAGACATAGCGGGGGAGCCGTCGGAGAGCAGTTCTTC. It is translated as CASSRHSGGAVGEQFF.

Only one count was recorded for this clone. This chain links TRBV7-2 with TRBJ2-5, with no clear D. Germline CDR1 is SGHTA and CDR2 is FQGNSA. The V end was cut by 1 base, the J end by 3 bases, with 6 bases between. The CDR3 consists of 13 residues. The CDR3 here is CASSLGTEETQYF. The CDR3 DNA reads TGTGCCAGCAGCTTAGGTACAGAAGAGACCCAGTACTTC.

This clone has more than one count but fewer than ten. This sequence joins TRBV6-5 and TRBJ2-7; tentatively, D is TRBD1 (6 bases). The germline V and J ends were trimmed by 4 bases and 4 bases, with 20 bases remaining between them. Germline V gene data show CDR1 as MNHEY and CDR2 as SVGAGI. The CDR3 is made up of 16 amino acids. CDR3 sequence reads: CASSSSTNRDLYEQYF. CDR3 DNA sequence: TGTGCCAGCAGTTCCTCTACTAACAGGGACCTATACGAGCAGTACTTC.

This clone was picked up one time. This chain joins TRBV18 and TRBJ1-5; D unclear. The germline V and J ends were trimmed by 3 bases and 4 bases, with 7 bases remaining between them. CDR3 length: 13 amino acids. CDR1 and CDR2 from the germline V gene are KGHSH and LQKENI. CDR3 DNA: TGTGCCAGCTCACCGGAGGCGAATCAGCCCCAGCATTTT. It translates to CASSPEANQPQHF.

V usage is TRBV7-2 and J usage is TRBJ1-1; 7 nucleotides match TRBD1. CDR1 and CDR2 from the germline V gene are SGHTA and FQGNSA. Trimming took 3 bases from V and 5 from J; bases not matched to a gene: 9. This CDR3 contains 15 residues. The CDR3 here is CASSFRGLPGTEAFF. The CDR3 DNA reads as TGTGCCAGCAGCTTTAGGGGGCTCCCGGGGACTGAAGCTTTCTTT. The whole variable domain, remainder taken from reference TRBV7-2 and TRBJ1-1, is GAGVSQSPSNKVTEKGKDVELRCDPISGHTALYWYRQSLGQGLEFLIYFQGNSAPDKSGLPSDRFSAERTGGSVSTLTIQRTQQEDSAVYLCASSFRGLPGTEAFFGQGTRLTVV.

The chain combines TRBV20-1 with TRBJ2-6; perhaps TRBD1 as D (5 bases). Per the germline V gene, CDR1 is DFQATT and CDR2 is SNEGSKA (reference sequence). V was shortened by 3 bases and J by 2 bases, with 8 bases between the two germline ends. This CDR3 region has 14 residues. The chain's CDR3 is CSASVRAGANVLTF. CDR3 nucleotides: TGCAGTGCTAGTGTCAGGGCTGGGGCCAACGTCCTGACTTTC.

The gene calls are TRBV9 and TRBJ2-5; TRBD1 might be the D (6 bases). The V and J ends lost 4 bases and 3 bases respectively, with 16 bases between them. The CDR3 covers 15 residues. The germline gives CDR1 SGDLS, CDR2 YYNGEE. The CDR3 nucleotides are TGTGCCAGCAGCTCTTCCGGGACAACGAAAGAGACCCAGTACTTC. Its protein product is CASSSSGTTKETQYF. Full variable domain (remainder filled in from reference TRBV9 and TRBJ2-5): DSGVTQTPKHLITATGQRVTLRCSPRSGDLSVYWYQQSLDQGLQFLIQYYNGEERAKGNILERFSAQQFPDLHSELNLSSLELGDSALYFCASSSSGTTKETQYFGPGTRLLVL.

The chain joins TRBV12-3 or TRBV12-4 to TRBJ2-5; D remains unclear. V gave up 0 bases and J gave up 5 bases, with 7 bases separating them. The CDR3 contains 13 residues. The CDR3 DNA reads TGTGCCAGCAGTTTAGCCCACGGGGAGACCCAGTACTTC. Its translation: CASSLAHGETQYF.

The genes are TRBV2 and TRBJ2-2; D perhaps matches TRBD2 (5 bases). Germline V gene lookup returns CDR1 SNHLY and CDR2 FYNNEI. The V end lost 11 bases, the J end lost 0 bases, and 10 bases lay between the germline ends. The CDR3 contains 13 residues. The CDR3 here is CAGGGANTGELFF. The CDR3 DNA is TGTGCCGGAGGCGGCGCGAACACCGGGGAGCTGTTTTTT.

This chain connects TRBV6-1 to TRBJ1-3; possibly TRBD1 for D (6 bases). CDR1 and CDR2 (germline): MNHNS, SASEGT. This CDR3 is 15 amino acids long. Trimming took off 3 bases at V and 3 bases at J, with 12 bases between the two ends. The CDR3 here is CASSDAGALGNTIYF. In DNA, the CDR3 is TGTGCCAGCAGTGACGCAGGGGCTCTTGGAAACACCATATATTTT.

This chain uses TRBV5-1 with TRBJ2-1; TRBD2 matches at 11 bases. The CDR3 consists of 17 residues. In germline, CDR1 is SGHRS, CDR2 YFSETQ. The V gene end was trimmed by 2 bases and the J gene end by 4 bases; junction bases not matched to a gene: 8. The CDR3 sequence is CASSFSSSGGPYNEQFF. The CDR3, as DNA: TGCGCCAGCAGCTTCTCTTCTAGCGGGGGGCCTTACAATGAGCAGTTCTTC.

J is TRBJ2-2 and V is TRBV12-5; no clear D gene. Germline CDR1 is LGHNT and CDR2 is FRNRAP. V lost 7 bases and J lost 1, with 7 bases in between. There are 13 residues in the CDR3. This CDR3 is CASAQVNTGELFF. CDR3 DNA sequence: TGTGCTAGTGCCCAGGTGAACACCGGGGAGCTGTTTTTT.